The 32 T cell receptor beta chains listed next were all sequenced from one sample in a study of T cell responses to AZD1222 COVID-19 vaccine. Sequencing used immunoSEQ multiplex PCR; TCRdb keeps in-frame clones, though not all of them. The sample contains 150,000 to 160,000 clones, 70% to 90% of which appear only once. This specimen was peripheral blood, taken on day 0 of MenACWY control vaccination. These TCRs come from an adult in good health.

The V and J genes are TRBV6-5 and TRBJ1-3; 10 bases are shared with TRBD1. The CDR3 loop spans 15 amino acids. The J segment lost 4 bases and the V segment lost 8 bases, leaving 8 bases of the junction unmatched. Germline CDR1 MNHEY, CDR2 SVGAGI. CDR3 in amino acids: CASLETGGIGNTIYF. CDR3 coding DNA: TGTGCCAGCCTTGAGACAGGGGGCATCGGAAACACCATATATTTT.

This CDR3 reads CARLKVAGESNEQFF. The CDR3 nucleotides read TGTGCCAGGCTCAAAGTAGCGGGGGAGTCCAATGAGCAGTTCTTC. V and J are TRBV21-1 and TRBJ2-1; TRBD2, the table's D call, lacks a check against the DNA. TRBV21-1 is assigned pseudogene status. CDR3 size: 15 residues.

The J gene is TRBJ1-5, the V gene TRBV4-1, with 7 bases fitting TRBD1. The J segment lost 7 bases and the V segment lost 4 bases, leaving 4 bases of the junction unmatched. This CDR3 spans 13 amino acids. Germline CDR1 MGHRA, CDR2 YSYEKL. DNA for the CDR3: TGCGCCAGCAGCCCCGACAGGGCCCAGCCCCAGCATTTT. This gives the protein CASSPDRAQPQHF.

This chain links TRBV27 with TRBJ2-7; TRBD1 aligns across 7 bases. This CDR3 contains 13 residues. Germline loops: CDR1 MNHEY, CDR2 SMNVEV (reference sequence). The J segment lost 3 bases and the V segment lost 3 bases, leaving 2 bases of the junction unmatched. DNA for the CDR3: TGTGCCAGCAGTTTCGACAGGGACTACGAGCAGTACTTC. Its protein is CASSFDRDYEQYF.

The rearrangement joins TRBV6-5 to TRBJ1-6; D is undetermined. CDR3 size: 15 residues. V lost 2 bases, J lost 10 bases, and 15 bases lay in between. The germline V gene encodes CDR1 MNHEY and CDR2 SVGAGI. The CDR3 is CASSYVAGFGSPLHF. As DNA, the CDR3 is TGTGCCAGCAGTTACGTGGCAGGCTTTGGATCACCCCTCCACTTT.

The V gene is TRBV6-2 or TRBV6-3, the J gene TRBJ2-5; 8 nucleotides align to TRBD2. The CDR3 is 15 residues long. Germline V lookup: CDR1 MNHEY, CDR2 SVGEGT. The ends lost 8 bases at V and 2 bases at J; junction bases unmatched: 10. The CDR3 spells CASGPGLAAQETQYF. In DNA form, the CDR3 reads TGTGCCAGCGGCCCCGGACTAGCAGCACAAGAGACCCAGTACTTC.

This clone came up a few times. The rearrangement joins TRBV3-1 (or the pseudogene TRBV3-2) to TRBJ2-2; no definite D call. V lost 2 bases and J lost 4, with 5 bases in between. Germline V gene lookup returns CDR1 LGHDT and CDR2 YNNKEL (reference sequence). The CDR3 is made up of 13 amino acids. The CDR3 spells CASSQTLTGELFF. CDR3 DNA: TGTGCCAGCAGCCAAACGCTCACCGGGGAGCTGTTTTTT.

J is TRBJ1-6 and V is TRBV7-6, with TRBD1 as a possible D gene (5 bases). Germline values: CDR1 SGHVS, CDR2 FNYEAQ. V gave up 1 base and J gave up 6 bases, with 13 bases separating them. This CDR3 is built from 16 residues. CDR3 nucleotides: TGTGCCAGCAGCTTAGTTTCCCGGAGGGGTAATTCACCCCTCCACTTT. Translation: CASSLVSRRGNSPLHF.

The CDR3 DNA reads TGTGCCATCAGGGACGTGGGACTGGCGGAGACCCAGTACTTC. It yields the protein CAIRDVGLAETQYF. The chain recombines TRBV10-3 with TRBJ2-5; a possible D gene is TRBD2 (6 bases). Germline values: CDR1 ENHRY, CDR2 SYGVKD. The CDR3 covers 14 residues. Trimming stripped 6 bases from V and 5 bases from J, with 16 bases between.

This sequence joins TRBV10-3 and TRBJ1-3; a weak D match, TRBD1 (5 bases). The germline V and J ends were trimmed by 10 bases and 2 bases, with 24 bases remaining between them. The CDR3 contains 17 residues. The V gene's germline CDR1 is ENHRY and CDR2 SYGVKD. CDR3: CATTFPGGLVAGNTIYF. The CDR3 nucleotides read TGTGCCACCACATTCCCCGGGGGACTAGTAGCTGGAAACACCATATATTTT.

The gene calls are TRBV5-1 and TRBJ1-3; weak D call: TRBD1 (5 bases). This CDR3 contains 14 residues. Germline V gene sequence: CDR1 SGHRS, CDR2 YFSETQ. Trimming cost V 1 base and J 5 bases, with 10 bases left between them. The CDR3 reads CASSLRGGRNTIYF. Written as DNA, the CDR3 is TGCGCCAGCAGCTTGAGGGGCGGCCGAAACACCATATATTTT.

The V gene is TRBV10-3, the J gene TRBJ1-4; 7 nucleotides match TRBD1. Germline trimming cut 10 bases from V and 5 bases from J; bases unmatched to any gene: 7. Germline-derived CDR1 and CDR2 are ENHRY and SYGVKD. There are 13 residues in the CDR3. The CDR3, as DNA: TGTGCCAGCGGCCGGACAGGCAATGAAAAACTGTTTTTT. Amino acid sequence: CASGRTGNEKLFF.

As for this clone: In the same sample, other DNA sequences code for this CDR3. V gene TRBV2 combines with J gene TRBJ1-5; D not certain. Between the trimmed V and J ends, which lost 7 bases and 2 bases, there was a span of 6 bases. The V gene's germline CDR1 is SNHLY and CDR2 FYNNEI. The CDR3 runs to 12 residues. In DNA, the CDR3 is TGTGCCAGCACTTTAGGCAATCAGCCCCAGCATTTT. Translating gives CASTLGNQPQHF.

J is TRBJ2-7 and V is TRBV12-3 or TRBV12-4; the D is unclear. This CDR3 region has 13 residues. The germline V and J ends were trimmed by 0 bases and 3 bases, with 6 bases remaining between them. CDR3 residues: CASSLAGFYEQYV. DNA of the CDR3: TGTGCCAGCAGTTTAGCAGGTTTCTACGAGCAGTACGTC.

This rearrangement joins TRBV19 to TRBJ2-3, with 9 bases matching TRBD2. V trimming: 3 bases; J trimming: 9 bases; junction bases outside the gene matches: 7. Germline-derived CDR1 and CDR2 are LNHDA and SQIVND (reference sequence). CDR3 length: 14 residues. The CDR3 sequence is CASSIAGGGRTQYF. CDR3 DNA: TGTGCCAGTAGTATCGCGGGAGGGGGAAGAACGCAGTATTTT.

The chain combines TRBV3-1 (or the pseudogene TRBV3-2) with TRBJ1-1; 7 positions match TRBD1. Per the germline V gene, CDR1 is LGHDT and CDR2 is YNNKEL (reference sequence). V shed 2 bases and J 8 bases; nucleotides not matched to a gene: 8. The CDR3 is 14 residues long. The CDR3 coding sequence is TGTGCCAGCAGCCAATGGGACAGCCACTCCGAAGCTTTCTTT. Its translation is CASSQWDSHSEAFF.

The chain uses TRBV19 and TRBJ2-1; 9 nucleotides agree with TRBD2. This CDR3 is built from 19 residues. The V and J ends lost 5 bases and 0 bases, in that order; junction bases with no gene match: 14. In germline, CDR1 is LNHDA, CDR2 SQIVND (reference sequence). The CDR3 protein is CASSPPWSGGLSSYNEQFF. CDR3 DNA sequence: TGTGCCAGTAGTCCTCCTTGGAGCGGGGGGCTCAGCTCCTACAATGAGCAGTTCTTC. Together with reference TRBV19 and TRBJ2-1, the CDR3 gives the full variable domain: DGGITQSPKYLFRKEGQNVTLSCEQNLNHDAMYWYRQDPGQGLRLIYYSQIVNDFQKGDIAEGYSVSREKKESFPLTVTSAQKNPTAFYLCASSPPWSGGLSSYNEQFFGPGTRLTVL.

This clone was seen a single time. Other DNA variants within this sample encode the same CDR3. The rearrangement uses TRBV5-1 and TRBJ1-4, with 8 positions matching TRBD1. This CDR3 has 15 residues. Losses at the gene ends were 0 bases for V and 6 bases for J; bases not matched to a gene: 4. CDR1 and CDR2 (germline): SGHRS, YFSETQ. CDR3 in amino acids: CASSLAGTGDEKLFF. The CDR3 DNA is TGCGCCAGCAGCTTGGCCGGGACAGGTGATGAAAAACTGTTTTTT.

The V gene is TRBV29-1, the J gene TRBJ1-2; D may be TRBD1 (5 bases). The ends were cut back, 6 bases at V and 4 bases at J, with 15 bases in the middle. Germline assignment: CDR1 SQVTM and CDR2 ANQGSEA. There are 13 residues in the CDR3. The CDR3: CSVGTRAGYGYTF. Here the CDR3 DNA reads TGCAGCGTCGGAACCAGGGCGGGCTATGGCTACACCTTC.

Remarks on this clone: The germline gene is not matched at one end of the junction; a read error may be the cause. The chain is built from TRBV6-2 or TRBV6-3 and TRBJ2-2; no clear D. Germline CDR1 and CDR2: MNHEY and SVGEGT. This CDR3 contains 16 residues. The CDR3 DNA is TGTGCCAGCAGTAACTCGGAAGGTTTCATGACCGGGGAGCTGTTTTTT. This translates into CASSNSEGFMTGELFF.

The chain uses TRBV11-2 and TRBJ1-6, with 8 nucleotides matching TRBD1. V trimming: 1 base; J trimming: 8 bases; junction bases outside the gene matches: 1. The germline gives CDR1 SGHAT, CDR2 FQNNGV. This CDR3 has 14 residues. CDR3 region: CASSLAGGDSPLHF. The DNA for the CDR3 is TGTGCCAGCAGCTTAGCAGGGGGCGATTCACCCCTCCACTTT.

J is TRBJ1-2 and V is TRBV27; 7 positions match TRBD1. CDR1 and CDR2 from the germline V gene are MNHEY and SMNVEV (reference sequence). The V and J ends lost 5 bases and 5 bases, in that order; junction bases with no gene match: 5. This CDR3 is 13 amino acids long. The CDR3 DNA is TGTGCCAGCAGTGGAGGGACAGTATATGGCTACACCTTC. The encoded protein is CASSGGTVYGYTF.

The chain joins TRBV27 to TRBJ1-4, with no clear D. With 1 base removed from V and 5 bases from J, the gap between germline ends came to 8 bases. Looked up from germline, CDR1 is MNHEY and CDR2 is SMNVEV (reference sequence). The CDR3 has 14 residues. The CDR3 loop reads CASSLFHGNEKLFF. The DNA of the CDR3 is TGTGCCAGCAGTTTATTCCACGGAAATGAAAAACTGTTTTTT.

The V gene is TRBV15, the J gene TRBJ2-2, with TRBD1 identical over 7 bases. In germline, CDR1 is LNHNV, CDR2 YYDKDF (reference sequence). Unmatched junction bases numbered 7, after V lost 2 bases and J lost 4 bases. This CDR3 contains 16 residues. Here the CDR3 DNA reads TGTGCCACCAGCAGACCGGGGACAGCGCGCACCGGGGAGCTGTTTTTT. As protein: CATSRPGTARTGELFF.

The chain links TRBV27 to TRBJ2-7, with a weak D call TRBD1 (6 bases). The V end was cut by 4 bases, the J end by 5 bases, with 21 bases between. CDR1 and CDR2 from the germline V gene are MNHEY and SMNVEV (reference sequence). The CDR3 has 16 residues. CDR3 region: CASSSHRVLTPNEQYF. DNA for the CDR3: TGTGCCAGCAGTTCACACAGGGTCCTCACCCCCAACGAGCAGTACTTC.

V and J are TRBV5-1 and TRBJ1-1; TRBD1 agrees at 9 bases. J lost 8 bases, V lost 5 bases, and 7 bases had no gene match. The CDR3 has 13 residues. From germline, CDR1 is SGHRS and CDR2 YFSETQ. CDR3 sequence reads: CASRSTGQGEAFF. The DNA for the CDR3 is TGCGCCAGCAGGTCTACCGGACAGGGGGAAGCTTTCTTT.

The chain joins TRBV19 to TRBJ2-1; 8 nucleotides agree with TRBD1. V gave up 6 bases and J gave up 5 bases; unmatched junction bases: 9. Germline assignment: CDR1 LNHDA and CDR2 SQIVND (reference sequence). The CDR3 length is 15 residues. CDR3 protein: CASRRDRLLDNEQFF. CDR3 DNA: TGTGCCAGTAGGCGGGACAGGTTGCTGGACAATGAGCAGTTCTTC.

J is TRBJ1-5 and V is TRBV5-1; D remains ambiguous. Trimming took 4 bases from V and 4 from J, leaving 12 bases between them. The CDR3 has 14 residues. Germline V lookup: CDR1 SGHRS, CDR2 YFSETQ. The CDR3 reads CASSPGQRNQPQHF. The CDR3 bases are TGCGCCAGCAGCCCGGGTCAGCGGAATCAGCCCCAGCATTTT.

V gene TRBV27 combines with J gene TRBJ1-6; no reliable D call. Germline V gives CDR1 MNHEY, CDR2 SMNVEV (reference sequence). V was shortened by 4 bases and J by 0 bases, with 13 bases between the two germline ends. The CDR3 contains 17 residues. Written as DNA, the CDR3 is TGTGCCAGCAGTTCTCGAGCCGTCAGCTCCTATAATTCACCCCTCCACTTT. Translated, it gives CASSSRAVSSYNSPLHF.

This rearrangement joins TRBV30 to TRBJ1-1; no reliable D call. From germline, CDR1 is GTSNPN and CDR2 SVGIG (reference sequence). V lost 0 bases and J 7 bases, leaving 15 bases between the germline ends. The CDR3 is made up of 14 amino acids. CDR3 in amino acids: CAWSVQRVGGEAFF. The CDR3 DNA sequence: TGTGCCTGGAGTGTACAAAGGGTTGGAGGTGAAGCTTTCTTT.

V gene TRBV2 combines with J gene TRBJ1-1, with 10 positions matching TRBD1. Losses at the gene ends were 6 bases for V and 0 bases for J; bases not matched to a gene: 4. Germline values: CDR1 SNHLY, CDR2 FYNNEI. There are 15 residues in the CDR3. The CDR3: CASRLDRGMNTEAFF. The DNA for the CDR3 is TGTGCCAGCAGGCTGGACAGGGGGATGAACACTGAAGCTTTCTTT.

The chain uses TRBV18 and TRBJ2-2, with a weak D call TRBD1 (6 bases). Trimming shortened V by 1 base and J by 2 bases, and 11 bases separated the two germline ends. This CDR3 has 16 residues. Germline V gene lookup returns CDR1 KGHSH and CDR2 LQKENI. The CDR3 sequence is CASSPRSRGNTGELFF. CDR3 DNA sequence: TGTGCCAGCTCACCACGAAGCAGGGGAAACACCGGGGAGCTGTTTTTT. The full variable domain, in which reference TRBV18 and TRBJ2-2 provide the parts outside the CDR3, is NAGVMQNPRHLVRRRGQEARLRCSPMKGHSHVYWYRQLPEEGLKFMVYLQKENIIDESGMPKERFSAEFPKEGPSILRIQQVVRGDSAAYFCASSPRSRGNTGELFFGEGSRLTVL.